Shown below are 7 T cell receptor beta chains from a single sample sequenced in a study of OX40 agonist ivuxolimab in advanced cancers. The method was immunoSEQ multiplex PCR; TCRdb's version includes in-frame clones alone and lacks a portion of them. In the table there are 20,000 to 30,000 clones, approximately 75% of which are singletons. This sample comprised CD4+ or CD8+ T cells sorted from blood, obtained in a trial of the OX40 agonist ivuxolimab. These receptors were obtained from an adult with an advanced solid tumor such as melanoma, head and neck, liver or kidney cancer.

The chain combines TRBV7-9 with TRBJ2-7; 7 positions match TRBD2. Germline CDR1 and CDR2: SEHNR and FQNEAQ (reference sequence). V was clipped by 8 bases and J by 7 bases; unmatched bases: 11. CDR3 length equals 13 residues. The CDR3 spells CASGGGSLREQYF. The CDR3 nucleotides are TGTGCCAGCGGGGGGGGAAGCCTGAGGGAGCAGTACTTC.

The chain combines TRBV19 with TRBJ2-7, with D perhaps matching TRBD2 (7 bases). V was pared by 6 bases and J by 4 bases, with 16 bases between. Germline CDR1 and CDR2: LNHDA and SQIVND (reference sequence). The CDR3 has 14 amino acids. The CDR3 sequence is CASSLTGGFYEQYF. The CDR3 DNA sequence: TGTGCCAGTAGCCTAACGGGGGGCTTTTACGAGCAGTACTTC. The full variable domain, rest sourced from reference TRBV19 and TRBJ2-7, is DGGITQSPKYLFRKEGQNVTLSCEQNLNHDAMYWYRQDPGQGLRLIYYSQIVNDFQKGDIAEGYSVSREKKESFPLTVTSAQKNPTAFYLCASSLTGGFYEQYFGPGTRLTVT.

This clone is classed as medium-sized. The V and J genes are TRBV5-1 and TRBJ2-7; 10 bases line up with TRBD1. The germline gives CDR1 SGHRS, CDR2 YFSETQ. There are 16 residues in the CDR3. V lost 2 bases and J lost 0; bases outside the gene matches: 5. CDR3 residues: CASSLLGQGISYEQYF. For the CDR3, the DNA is TGCGCCAGCAGCTTACTGGGACAGGGGATCTCCTACGAGCAGTACTTC.

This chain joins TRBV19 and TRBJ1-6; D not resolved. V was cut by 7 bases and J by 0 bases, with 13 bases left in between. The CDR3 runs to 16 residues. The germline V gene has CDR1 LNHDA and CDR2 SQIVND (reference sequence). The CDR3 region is CASTVGGSSYNSPLHF. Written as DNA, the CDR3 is TGTGCCAGTACTGTAGGTGGGAGCTCCTATAATTCACCCCTCCACTTT.

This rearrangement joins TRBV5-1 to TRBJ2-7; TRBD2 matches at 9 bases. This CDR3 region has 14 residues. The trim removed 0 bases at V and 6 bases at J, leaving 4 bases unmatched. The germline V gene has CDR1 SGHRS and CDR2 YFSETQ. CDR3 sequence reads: CASSLEGLAREQYF. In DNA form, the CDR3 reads TGCGCCAGCAGCTTGGAGGGACTAGCTCGCGAGCAGTACTTC.

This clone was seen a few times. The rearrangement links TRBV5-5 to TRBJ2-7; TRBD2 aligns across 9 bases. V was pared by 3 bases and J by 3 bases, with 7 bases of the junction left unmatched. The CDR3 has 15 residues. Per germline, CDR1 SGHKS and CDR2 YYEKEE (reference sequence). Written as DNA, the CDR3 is TGTGCCAGCAGCTCGGAGCGGGAGGATCTCTACGAGCAGTACTTC. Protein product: CASSSEREDLYEQYF.

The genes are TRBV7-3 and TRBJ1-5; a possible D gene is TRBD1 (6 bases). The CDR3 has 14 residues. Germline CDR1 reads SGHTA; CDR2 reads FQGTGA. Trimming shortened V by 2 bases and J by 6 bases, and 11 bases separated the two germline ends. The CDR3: CASSLVGGSQPQHF. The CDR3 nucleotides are TGTGCCAGCAGCTTAGTAGGGGGGAGTCAGCCCCAGCATTTT. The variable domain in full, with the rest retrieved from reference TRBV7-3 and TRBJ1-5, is GAGVSQTPSNKVTEKGKYVELRCDPISGHTALYWYRQSLGQGPEFLIYFQGTGAADDSGLPNDRFFAVRPEGSVSTLKIQRTERGDSAVYLCASSLVGGSQPQHFGDGTRLSIL.